The clone carrying this T cell receptor (beta chain) was observed at least ten times. Antigen unknown. HTBI primers from iRepertoire and Arm-PCR of CDR3 regions yielded the TCR beta libraries. Via MiXCR, TCRdb re-called the multiplex PCR reads, giving one row per CDR3 protein. The sample yields around 420,000 distinct CDR3 sequences, 15% seen once. The sample is drawn from a study of regulatory T cells in long-lasting Graves disease. Time point here: newly diagnosed GD, antithyroid drugs for less than 3 months. RNA from PBMCs was the source of the TCR library. Study-wide results and caveats: Persistent patients shared some 2,500 public clonotypes among themselves. Newly diagnosed patients shared fewer, at some 970.

Germline trimming cut 0 bases from V and 4 bases from J; bases unmatched to any gene: 8. Looked up from germline, CDR1 is SGHRS and CDR2 is YFSETQ. The CDR3 spans 16 residues. The TCR originated in a female donor with Graves disease. The chain combines TRBV5-1 with TRBJ1-2; 8 bases line up with TRBD1. The sequenced sample was peripheral blood mononuclear cells (PBMCs), obtained at new diagnosis, from a patient treated with antithyroid drugs. DNA for the CDR3: TGCGCCAGCAGCTTGGGAGGGACAGGAGACTCCTATGGCTACACCTTC. It yields the protein CASSLGGTGDSYGYTF.